Following are 13 T cell receptor beta chains from one sample sequenced in a study of blood T cell repertoires in COVID-19. Some clones are missing from TCRdb's copy, which holds only in-frame ones; the method was immunoSEQ multiplex PCR. The table shows 80,000 to 90,000 clones, with 75% to 90% occurring only once. Source material: peripheral blood. These receptors originate from an elderly man with active or convalescent COVID-19.

V usage is TRBV5-8 and J usage is TRBJ2-7; TRBD1 matches 10 bases. CDR1 is SGHTS and CDR2 is YDEGEE in the germline V gene. The V segment lost 4 bases and the J segment 7 bases; nucleotides outside the gene matches: 11. This CDR3 region has 15 residues. The CDR3 nucleotides read TGTGCCAGCAGCCTAGGGGGGACAGGGGCATCAGAGCAGTACTTC. This codes for CASSLGGTGASEQYF.

The rearrangement joins TRBV2 to TRBJ2-2, with 7 bases that match TRBD1. Germline values: CDR1 SNHLY, CDR2 FYNNEI. The CDR3 has 16 amino acids. J gave up 0 bases and V 2 bases, and 3 bases lay outside the gene matches. This CDR3 reads CASSERGGSNTGELFF. CDR3 DNA sequence: TGTGCCAGCAGTGAAAGAGGGGGCTCGAACACCGGGGAGCTGTTTTTT.

The V gene is TRBV30, the J gene TRBJ1-5, with 7 nucleotides matching TRBD1. Germline V CDR1 and CDR2: GTSNPN, SVGIG (reference sequence). The V segment lost 6 bases and the J segment 2 bases; nucleotides outside the gene matches: 13. This CDR3 has 16 residues. CDR3 in amino acids: CACQTGSGGGNQPQHF. The CDR3 DNA is TGTGCCTGTCAGACAGGGTCCGGGGGCGGCAATCAGCCCCAGCATTTT.

The V call is TRBV19, the J call TRBJ1-1, with a possible D match to TRBD1 (6 bases). The germline V and J ends were trimmed by 3 bases and 5 bases, with 7 bases remaining between them. The CDR3 runs to 12 residues. Germline CDR1 is LNHDA and CDR2 is SQIVND (reference sequence). CDR3 DNA sequence: TGTGCCAGTAGTATGAGGGGGACTGAAGCTTTCTTT. This translates into CASSMRGTEAFF.

V is TRBV20-1 and J is TRBJ2-5; D is undetermined. Trimming left V 6 bases short and J 1 base short, with 3 bases between. This CDR3 is built from 10 residues. The germline V gene encodes CDR1 DFQATT and CDR2 SNEGSKA (reference sequence). The CDR3 DNA sequence: TGCAGTGCCAGCCAAGAGACCCAGTACTTC. Translation gives CSASQETQYF.

The J gene is TRBJ2-7, the V gene TRBV5-6, with D hard to call. Trimming cost V 1 base and J 2 bases, with 10 bases left between them. CDR3 length equals 14 residues. CDR1 is SGHDT, CDR2 YYEEEE, per germline. The CDR3 loop reads CASSLFADTYEQYF. CDR3 DNA: TGTGCCAGCAGCTTGTTCGCAGATACCTACGAGCAGTACTTC.

The chain recombines TRBV28 with TRBJ2-1, with a weak D call TRBD1 (6 bases). CDR3 length: 15 residues. Trimming removed 2 bases from V and 9 bases from J, with 17 bases in between. CDR1 MDHEN and CDR2 SYDVKM come from the germline V gene. This CDR3 is CASSLGPGHGGEQFF. CDR3 DNA sequence: TGTGCCAGCAGTTTAGGTCCGGGACATGGGGGTGAGCAGTTCTTC.

J is TRBJ2-7 and V is TRBV2; TRBD2 aligns across 8 bases. Trimming at V came to 7 bases and at J to 2 bases, leaving 10 bases not matched to a gene. The CDR3 loop spans 15 amino acids. Per germline, CDR1 SNHLY and CDR2 FYNNEI. The CDR3 DNA follows: TGTGCCAGCAAGGTGTTGGCAGCGGGGGCCTACGAGCAGTACTTC. Residues: CASKVLAAGAYEQYF.

The chain couples TRBV20-1 to TRBJ2-5; no clear D gene. Trimming pared 3 bases from V and 3 bases from J, leaving 11 bases between. CDR1 and CDR2 from the germline V gene are DFQATT and SNEGSKA (reference sequence). CDR3 size: 13 residues. CDR3 sequence (DNA): TGCAGTGCTAGTTCTCCTCAGGAAGAGACCCAGTACTTC. This sequence encodes CSASSPQEETQYF.

This chain joins TRBV19 and TRBJ1-5, with 9 bases that match TRBD1. After removal of 8 bases from V and 6 bases from J, the junction contained 11 bases not matched to a gene. Per the germline V gene, CDR1 is LNHDA and CDR2 is SQIVND (reference sequence). The CDR3 is 15 residues long. CDR3 DNA: TGTGCCAGTTGGGGAGGACAGGGGACGGTTCAGCCCCAGCATTTT. Translating gives CASWGGQGTVQPQHF.

This sequence joins TRBV18 and TRBJ2-7; 10 bases map to TRBD1. In germline, CDR1 is KGHSH, CDR2 LQKENI. The ends lost 3 bases at V and 2 bases at J; junction bases unmatched: 16. This CDR3 is 19 amino acids long. The DNA of the CDR3 is TGTGCCAGCTCACCCCAGCGCGTTTATCGGGACAGGGGAGCCTACGAGCAGTACTTC. This sequence encodes CASSPQRVYRDRGAYEQYF.

This clone was counted once. V is TRBV18 and J is TRBJ2-1, with 8 bases aligning to TRBD2. V trimming: 1 base; J trimming: 7 bases; junction bases outside the gene matches: 3. Germline V gene data show CDR1 as KGHSH and CDR2 as LQKENI. The CDR3 sequence is 14 residues long. The CDR3 is CASSPLAGRNEQFF. In DNA form, the CDR3 reads TGTGCCAGCTCACCACTAGCGGGAAGGAATGAGCAGTTCTTC.

The rearrangement joins TRBV7-9 to TRBJ2-7; 9 bases are a match to TRBD2. Trimming cost V 8 bases and J 7 bases; bases outside gene matches: 12. CDR3 size: 14 residues. Per germline, CDR1 SEHNR and CDR2 FQNEAQ (reference sequence). CDR3 sequence (DNA): TGTGCCAGCTCGCGGGAGGGCCGCCGGGGGGAGCAGTACTTC. This codes for CASSREGRRGEQYF.